This TCR beta chain emerged from a study of technical replicates of blood from a few donors (dated 2017 in TCRdb). The protocol used for the library was the immunoSEQ multiplex PCR assay. TCRdb obtained this table from immuneACCESS and retained in-frame rearrangements with V and J assigned. These tables miss some clones; where compared with another copy, unresolved V genes account for less than half of the shortfall, and the remainder is unexplained. The sample profile shows 45,000 to 50,000 clones; 80% to 95% of them were found once. The ten largest account for 3.9% of the sample. A remark on this clone: Its antigen is not yet known. Base qualities were left out, and no much larger clone turns up one base away.

CDR3 length: 16 amino acids, cysteine to phenylalanine. Kept here is only the CDR3 DNA, which spans 48 bases and is read in frame from base 1. After removal of 0 bases from V and 4 bases from J, the junction retains 7 bases not matched to a gene. Based on the germline V gene, the CDR1 and CDR2 sequences are MGHRA and YSYEKL. The sequence was collected from a human donor in good health. Some clones in this sample may be carry-over from other donors' samples. Material for sequencing was PBMCs. Rearrangement joined TRBV4-1 to TRBJ2-3, with 7 bases aligning to TRBD2. The DNA sequence is as follows: TGCGCCAGCAGCCAAGAAGGCGGGAGAGTCGCAGATACGCAGTATTTT. Translated, this is CASSQEGGRVADTQYF.